One and the same sample provided the 3 T cell receptor beta chains below, sequenced in a study of blood T cell repertoires in COVID-19. The table came from immunoSEQ multiplex PCR; TCRdb's copy has only in-frame clones and leaves some out. The profile shows around 150,000 clones, approximately 84% of them singletons. The material sequenced was peripheral blood. These receptors all come from a woman aged 80 or over with acute or convalescent COVID-19.

The rearrangement links TRBV27 to TRBJ1-1, with a weak D call TRBD1 (5 bases). Germline CDR1 and CDR2: MNHEY and SMNVEV (reference sequence). The V end was cut by 6 bases, the J end by 1 base, with 21 bases between. The length of the CDR3 is 17 residues. As DNA, the CDR3 is TGTGCCAGCAGATCCCATTTTTCACGGGGGAAGAACACTGAAGCTTTCTTT. Encoded protein: CASRSHFSRGKNTEAFF.

This chain uses TRBV19 with TRBJ2-2, with D possibly TRBD2 on 6 matching bases. The V and J ends lost 9 bases and 4 bases respectively, with 21 bases between them. Germline V CDR1 and CDR2: LNHDA, SQIVND (reference sequence). The CDR3 runs to 16 residues. Here the CDR3 reads CARRGTTQEFTGELFF. The CDR3 region has the DNA TGTGCCAGGCGGGGCACAACTCAAGAATTCACCGGGGAGCTGTTTTTT.

This rearrangement joins TRBV19 to TRBJ2-6; maybe TRBD1 (6 bases). Germline values: CDR1 LNHDA, CDR2 SQIVND (reference sequence). The CDR3 totals 16 residues. Deletions cut 5 bases from V and 1 base from J, with 12 bases between. The CDR3 reads CASSRPQGSGANVLTF. The CDR3 DNA reads TGTGCCAGTAGTCGGCCTCAGGGGTCTGGGGCCAACGTCCTGACTTTC.